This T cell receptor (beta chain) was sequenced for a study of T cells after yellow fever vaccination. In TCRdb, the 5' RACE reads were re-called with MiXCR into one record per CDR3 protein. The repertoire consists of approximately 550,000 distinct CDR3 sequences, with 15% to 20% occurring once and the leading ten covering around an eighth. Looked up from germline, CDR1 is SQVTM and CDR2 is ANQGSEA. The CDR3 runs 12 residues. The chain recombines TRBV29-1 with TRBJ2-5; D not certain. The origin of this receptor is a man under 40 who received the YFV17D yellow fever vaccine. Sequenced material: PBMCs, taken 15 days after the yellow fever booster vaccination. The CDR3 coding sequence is TGCAGTCTCAGCAGGAATCAAGAGACCCAGTACTTC. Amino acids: CSLSRNQETQYF. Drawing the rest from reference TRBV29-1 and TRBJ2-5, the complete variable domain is SAVISQKPSRDICQRGTSLTIQCQVDSQVTMMFWYRQQPGQSLTLIATANQGSEATYESGFVIDKFPISRPNLTFSTLTVSNMSPEDSSIYLCSLSRNQETQYFGPGTRLLVL.